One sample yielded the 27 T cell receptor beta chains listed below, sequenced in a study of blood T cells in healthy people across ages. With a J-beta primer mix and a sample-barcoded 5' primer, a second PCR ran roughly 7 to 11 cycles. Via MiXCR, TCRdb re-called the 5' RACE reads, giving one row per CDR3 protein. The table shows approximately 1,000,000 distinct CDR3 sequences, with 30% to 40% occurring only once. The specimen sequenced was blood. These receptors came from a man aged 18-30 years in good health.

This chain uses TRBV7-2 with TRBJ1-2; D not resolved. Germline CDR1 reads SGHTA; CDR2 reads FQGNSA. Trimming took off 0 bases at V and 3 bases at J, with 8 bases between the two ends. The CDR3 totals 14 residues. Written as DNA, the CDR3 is TGTGCCAGCAGCTTAGCTCCCACCTACTATGGCTACACCTTC. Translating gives CASSLAPTYYGYTF.

In nucleotides, the CDR3 is TGTGCCAGCACGGGCAGGGGGCTTGCCAAAAACATTCAGTACTTC. Protein sequence: CASTGRGLAKNIQYF. The chain couples TRBV27 to TRBJ2-4; 8 nucleotides line up with TRBD1. Germline CDR1 and CDR2: MNHEY and SMNVEV (reference sequence). V lost 7 bases and J lost 1; bases outside the gene matches: 6. The CDR3 consists of 15 residues.

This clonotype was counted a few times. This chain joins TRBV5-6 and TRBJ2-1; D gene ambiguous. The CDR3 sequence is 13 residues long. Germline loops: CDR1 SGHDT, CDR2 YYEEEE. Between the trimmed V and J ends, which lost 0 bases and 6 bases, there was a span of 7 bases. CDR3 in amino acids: CASSLGNTNEQFF. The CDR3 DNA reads TGTGCCAGCAGCTTGGGGAACACCAATGAGCAGTTCTTC.

The CDR3: CASTTNKRLQYF. In DNA, the CDR3 is TGTGCCAGCACCACTAACAAAAGGCTGCAGTACTTC. V and J are TRBV28 and TRBJ2-5; D is ambiguous. This CDR3 has 12 residues. Germline loops: CDR1 MDHEN, CDR2 SYDVKM. Trimming removed 7 bases from V and 11 bases from J, with 17 bases in between.

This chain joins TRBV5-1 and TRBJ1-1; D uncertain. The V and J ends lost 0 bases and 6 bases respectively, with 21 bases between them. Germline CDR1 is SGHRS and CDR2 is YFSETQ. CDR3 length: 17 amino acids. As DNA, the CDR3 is TGCGCCAGCAGCTTGGTGGGTCTTGCCCCGTTTGACTCTGAAGCTTTCTTT. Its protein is CASSLVGLAPFDSEAFF.

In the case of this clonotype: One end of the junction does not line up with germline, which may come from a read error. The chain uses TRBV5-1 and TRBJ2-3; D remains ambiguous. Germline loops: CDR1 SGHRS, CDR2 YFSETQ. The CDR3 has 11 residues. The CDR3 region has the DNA TGCGTCAGCAGCTACACAGATACGCAGTATTTT. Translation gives CVSSYTDTQYF. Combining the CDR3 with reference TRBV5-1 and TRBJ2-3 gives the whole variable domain KAGVTQTPRYLIKTRGQQVTLSCSPISGHRSVSWYQQTPGQGLQFLFEYFSETQRNKGNFPGRFSGRQFSNSRSEMNVSTLELGDSALYLCVSSYTDTQYFGPGTRLTVL.

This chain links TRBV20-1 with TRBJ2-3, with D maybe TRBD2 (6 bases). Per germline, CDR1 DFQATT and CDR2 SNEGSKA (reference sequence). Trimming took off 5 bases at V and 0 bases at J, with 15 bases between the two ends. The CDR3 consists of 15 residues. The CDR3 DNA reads TGCAGTGCTCCTTGGGACTCCCCTAGCACAGATACGCAGTATTTT. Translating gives CSAPWDSPSTDTQYF.

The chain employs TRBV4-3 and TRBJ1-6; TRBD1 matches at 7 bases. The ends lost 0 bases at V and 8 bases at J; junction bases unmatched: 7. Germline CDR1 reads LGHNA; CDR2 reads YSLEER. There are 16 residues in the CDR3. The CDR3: CASSQDRTGEYSPLHF. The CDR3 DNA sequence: TGCGCCAGCAGCCAAGATAGGACAGGAGAGTATTCACCCCTCCACTTT.

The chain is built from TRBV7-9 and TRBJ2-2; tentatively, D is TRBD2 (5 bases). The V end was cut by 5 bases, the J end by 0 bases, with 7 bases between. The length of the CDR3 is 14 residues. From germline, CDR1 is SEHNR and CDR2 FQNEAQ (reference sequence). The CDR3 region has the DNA TGTGCCAGCAGCGTGGAGGCGAACACCGGGGAGCTGTTTTTT. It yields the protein CASSVEANTGELFF.

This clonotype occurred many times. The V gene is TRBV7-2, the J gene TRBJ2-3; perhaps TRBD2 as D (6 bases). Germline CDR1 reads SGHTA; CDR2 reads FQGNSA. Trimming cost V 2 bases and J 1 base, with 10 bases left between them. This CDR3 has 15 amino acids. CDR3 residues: CASSLKSGRTDTQYF. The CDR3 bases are TGTGCCAGCAGCTTAAAAAGCGGGCGCACAGATACGCAGTATTTT.

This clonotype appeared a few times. The CDR3 coding sequence is TGTGCCAGCACCGTATCGGCTTTTAATACTGAAGCTTTCTTT. It codes for CASTVSAFNTEAFF. The rearrangement links TRBV11-1 to TRBJ1-1; D is uncertain. Trimming cost V 7 bases and J 5 bases, with 17 bases left between them. The CDR3 loop spans 14 amino acids. Germline CDR1 and CDR2: SGHAT and FQDESV (reference sequence).

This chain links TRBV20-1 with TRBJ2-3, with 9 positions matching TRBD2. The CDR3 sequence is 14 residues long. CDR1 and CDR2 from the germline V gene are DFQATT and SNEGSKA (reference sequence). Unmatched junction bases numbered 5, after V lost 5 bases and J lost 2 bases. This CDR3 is CSADGLANTDTQYF. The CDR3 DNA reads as TGCAGTGCTGACGGACTAGCGAACACAGATACGCAGTATTTT.

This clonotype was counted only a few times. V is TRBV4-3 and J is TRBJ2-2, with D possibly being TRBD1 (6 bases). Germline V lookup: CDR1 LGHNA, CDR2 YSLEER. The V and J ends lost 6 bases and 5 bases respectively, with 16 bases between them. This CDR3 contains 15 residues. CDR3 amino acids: CASSRTGSGTGELFF. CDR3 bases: TGCGCCAGCAGTCGAACAGGGTCTGGGACCGGGGAGCTGTTTTTT.

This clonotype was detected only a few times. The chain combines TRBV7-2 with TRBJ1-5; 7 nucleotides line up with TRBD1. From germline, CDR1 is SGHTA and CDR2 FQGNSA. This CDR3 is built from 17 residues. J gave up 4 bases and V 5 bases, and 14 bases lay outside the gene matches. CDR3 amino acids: CASSLYLTGVGNQPQHF. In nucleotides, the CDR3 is TGTGCCAGCAGCCTATACCTAACAGGGGTAGGGAATCAGCCCCAGCATTTT.

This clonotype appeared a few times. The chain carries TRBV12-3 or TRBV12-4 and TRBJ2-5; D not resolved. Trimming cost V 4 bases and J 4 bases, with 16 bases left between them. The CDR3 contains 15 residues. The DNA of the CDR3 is TGTGCCAGCAGTTCCCCTACACAAGCCGGAGAGACCCAGTACTTC. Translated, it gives CASSSPTQAGETQYF.

CDR3 DNA: TGTGCCAGCGGGAACAGAAATTCACCCCTCCACTTT. Its translation: CASGNRNSPLHF. This sequence joins TRBV6-5 and TRBJ1-6; D remains ambiguous. V was pared by 8 bases and J by 7 bases, with 9 bases between. The CDR3 runs 12 residues. Germline CDR1 reads MNHEY; CDR2 reads SVGAGI.

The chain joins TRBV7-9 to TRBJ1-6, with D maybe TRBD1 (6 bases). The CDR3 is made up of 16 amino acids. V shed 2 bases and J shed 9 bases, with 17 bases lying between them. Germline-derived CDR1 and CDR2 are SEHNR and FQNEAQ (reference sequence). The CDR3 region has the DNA TGTGCCAGCAGCTTACACACCAGGGGCTCGAGTTCACCCCTCCACTTT. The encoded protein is CASSLHTRGSSSPLHF.

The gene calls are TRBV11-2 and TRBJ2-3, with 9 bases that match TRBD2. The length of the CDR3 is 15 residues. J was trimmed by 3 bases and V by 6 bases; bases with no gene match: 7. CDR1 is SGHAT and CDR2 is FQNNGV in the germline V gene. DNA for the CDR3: TGTGCCAGCAGACTTGGCGGGGGGGCAACAGATACGCAGTATTTT. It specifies CASRLGGGATDTQYF. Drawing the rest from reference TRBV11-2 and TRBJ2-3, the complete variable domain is EAGVAQSPRYKIIEKRQSVAFWCNPISGHATLYWYQQILGQGPKLLIQFQNNGVVDDSQLPKDRFSAERLKGVDSTLKIQPAKLEDSAVYLCASRLGGGATDTQYFGPGTRLTVL.

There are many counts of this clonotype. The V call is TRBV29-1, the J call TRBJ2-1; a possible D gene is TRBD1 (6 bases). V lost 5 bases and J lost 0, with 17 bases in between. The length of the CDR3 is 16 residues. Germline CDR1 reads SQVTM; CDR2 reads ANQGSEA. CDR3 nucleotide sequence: TGCAGCGTTTTCGGGTCGACAGGCGGCTCCTACAATGAGCAGTTCTTC. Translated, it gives CSVFGSTGGSYNEQFF.

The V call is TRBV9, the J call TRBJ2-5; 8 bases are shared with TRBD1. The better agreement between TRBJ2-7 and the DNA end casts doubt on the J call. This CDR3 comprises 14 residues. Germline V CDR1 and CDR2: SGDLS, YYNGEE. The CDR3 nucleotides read TGTGCCAGCAGCGTAGTTGGACAGGGTTACGAGCAGTACTTC. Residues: CASSVVGQGYEQYF.

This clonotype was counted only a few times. The CDR3: CASSSGTFYSTDTQYF. In nucleotides, the CDR3 is TGTGCCAGCAGTTCGGGGACATTTTATAGCACAGATACGCAGTATTTT. The chain has TRBV6-5 and TRBJ2-3; maybe TRBD1 (6 bases). The ends were cut back, 4 bases at V and 0 bases at J, with 14 bases in the middle. Germline CDR1 and CDR2: MNHEY and SVGAGI. There are 16 residues in the CDR3.

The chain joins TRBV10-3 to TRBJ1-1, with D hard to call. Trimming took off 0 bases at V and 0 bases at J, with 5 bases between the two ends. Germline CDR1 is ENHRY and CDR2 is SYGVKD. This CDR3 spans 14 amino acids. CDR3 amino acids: CAISESKLNTEAFF. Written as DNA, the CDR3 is TGTGCCATCAGTGAGTCAAAGTTGAACACTGAAGCTTTCTTT.

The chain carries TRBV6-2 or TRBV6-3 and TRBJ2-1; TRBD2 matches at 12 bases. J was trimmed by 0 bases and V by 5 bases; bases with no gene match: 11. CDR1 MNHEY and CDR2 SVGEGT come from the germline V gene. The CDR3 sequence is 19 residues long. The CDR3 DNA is TGTGCCAGCAGTCCACACGGACTAGCGGGGACTTTCTCCTACAATGAGCAGTTCTTC. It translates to CASSPHGLAGTFSYNEQFF.

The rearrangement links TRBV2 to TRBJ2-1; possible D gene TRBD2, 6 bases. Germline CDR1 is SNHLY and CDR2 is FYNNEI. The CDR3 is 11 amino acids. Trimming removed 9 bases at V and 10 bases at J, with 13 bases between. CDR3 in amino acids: CARGGLREQFF. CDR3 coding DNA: TGTGCCAGGGGGGGACTCAGGGAGCAGTTCTTC.

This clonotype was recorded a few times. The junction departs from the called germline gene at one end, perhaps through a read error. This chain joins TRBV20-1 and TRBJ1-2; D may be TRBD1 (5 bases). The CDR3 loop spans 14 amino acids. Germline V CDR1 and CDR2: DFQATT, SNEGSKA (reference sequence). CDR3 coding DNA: TGCAGTGCTCGAGACCGGGACGGACTCGATGGCTACACCTTC. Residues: CSARDRDGLDGYTF.

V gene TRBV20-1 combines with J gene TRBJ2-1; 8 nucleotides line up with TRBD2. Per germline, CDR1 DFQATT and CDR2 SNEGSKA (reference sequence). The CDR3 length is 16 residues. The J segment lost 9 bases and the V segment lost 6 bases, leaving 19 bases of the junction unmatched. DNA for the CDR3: TGCAGTGCCCCTCCGGGGGGGGGAGGCCTATTACGTGAGCAGTTCTTC. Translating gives CSAPPGGGGLLREQFF.

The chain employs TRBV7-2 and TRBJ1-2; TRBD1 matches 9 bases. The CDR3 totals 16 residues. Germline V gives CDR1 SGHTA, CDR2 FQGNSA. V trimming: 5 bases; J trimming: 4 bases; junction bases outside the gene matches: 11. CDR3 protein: CASSLGTGSRSYGYTF. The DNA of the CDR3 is TGTGCCAGCAGCCTAGGGACAGGGAGCAGGTCCTATGGCTACACCTTC.